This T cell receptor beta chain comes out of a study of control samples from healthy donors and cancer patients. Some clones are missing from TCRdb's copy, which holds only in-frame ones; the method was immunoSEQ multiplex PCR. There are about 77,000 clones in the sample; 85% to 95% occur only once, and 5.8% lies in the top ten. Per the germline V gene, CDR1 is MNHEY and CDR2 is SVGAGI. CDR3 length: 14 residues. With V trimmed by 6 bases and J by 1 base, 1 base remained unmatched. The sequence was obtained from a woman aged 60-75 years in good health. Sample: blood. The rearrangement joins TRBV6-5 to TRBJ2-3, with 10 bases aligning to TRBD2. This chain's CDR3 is CASSGTSGTDTQYF. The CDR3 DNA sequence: TGTGCCAGCAGCGGGACTAGCGGCACAGATACGCAGTATTTT.